This T cell receptor (beta chain) was recovered during a study of blood T cell repertoires in COVID-19. The CDR3 totals 17 residues. Repertoires were generated with immunoSEQ multiplex PCR, while TCRdb's copy carries only in-frame clones and drops some. Of 300,000 to 400,000 clones listed, 88% are singletons. This receptor was taken from a woman between 25 and 40 years old with acute COVID-19. The V gene is TRBV21-1, the J gene TRBJ1-5; TRBD1 was called by the table and not checked on the DNA. TRBV21-1 is a listed pseudogene. The material sequenced was PBMCs or T cells enriched from blood (not recorded which). CDR3 residues: CASSNDTGADSNQPQHF. CDR3 in DNA: TGTGCCAGCAGCAACGATACAGGCGCTGATAGCAATCAGCCCCAGCATTTT.